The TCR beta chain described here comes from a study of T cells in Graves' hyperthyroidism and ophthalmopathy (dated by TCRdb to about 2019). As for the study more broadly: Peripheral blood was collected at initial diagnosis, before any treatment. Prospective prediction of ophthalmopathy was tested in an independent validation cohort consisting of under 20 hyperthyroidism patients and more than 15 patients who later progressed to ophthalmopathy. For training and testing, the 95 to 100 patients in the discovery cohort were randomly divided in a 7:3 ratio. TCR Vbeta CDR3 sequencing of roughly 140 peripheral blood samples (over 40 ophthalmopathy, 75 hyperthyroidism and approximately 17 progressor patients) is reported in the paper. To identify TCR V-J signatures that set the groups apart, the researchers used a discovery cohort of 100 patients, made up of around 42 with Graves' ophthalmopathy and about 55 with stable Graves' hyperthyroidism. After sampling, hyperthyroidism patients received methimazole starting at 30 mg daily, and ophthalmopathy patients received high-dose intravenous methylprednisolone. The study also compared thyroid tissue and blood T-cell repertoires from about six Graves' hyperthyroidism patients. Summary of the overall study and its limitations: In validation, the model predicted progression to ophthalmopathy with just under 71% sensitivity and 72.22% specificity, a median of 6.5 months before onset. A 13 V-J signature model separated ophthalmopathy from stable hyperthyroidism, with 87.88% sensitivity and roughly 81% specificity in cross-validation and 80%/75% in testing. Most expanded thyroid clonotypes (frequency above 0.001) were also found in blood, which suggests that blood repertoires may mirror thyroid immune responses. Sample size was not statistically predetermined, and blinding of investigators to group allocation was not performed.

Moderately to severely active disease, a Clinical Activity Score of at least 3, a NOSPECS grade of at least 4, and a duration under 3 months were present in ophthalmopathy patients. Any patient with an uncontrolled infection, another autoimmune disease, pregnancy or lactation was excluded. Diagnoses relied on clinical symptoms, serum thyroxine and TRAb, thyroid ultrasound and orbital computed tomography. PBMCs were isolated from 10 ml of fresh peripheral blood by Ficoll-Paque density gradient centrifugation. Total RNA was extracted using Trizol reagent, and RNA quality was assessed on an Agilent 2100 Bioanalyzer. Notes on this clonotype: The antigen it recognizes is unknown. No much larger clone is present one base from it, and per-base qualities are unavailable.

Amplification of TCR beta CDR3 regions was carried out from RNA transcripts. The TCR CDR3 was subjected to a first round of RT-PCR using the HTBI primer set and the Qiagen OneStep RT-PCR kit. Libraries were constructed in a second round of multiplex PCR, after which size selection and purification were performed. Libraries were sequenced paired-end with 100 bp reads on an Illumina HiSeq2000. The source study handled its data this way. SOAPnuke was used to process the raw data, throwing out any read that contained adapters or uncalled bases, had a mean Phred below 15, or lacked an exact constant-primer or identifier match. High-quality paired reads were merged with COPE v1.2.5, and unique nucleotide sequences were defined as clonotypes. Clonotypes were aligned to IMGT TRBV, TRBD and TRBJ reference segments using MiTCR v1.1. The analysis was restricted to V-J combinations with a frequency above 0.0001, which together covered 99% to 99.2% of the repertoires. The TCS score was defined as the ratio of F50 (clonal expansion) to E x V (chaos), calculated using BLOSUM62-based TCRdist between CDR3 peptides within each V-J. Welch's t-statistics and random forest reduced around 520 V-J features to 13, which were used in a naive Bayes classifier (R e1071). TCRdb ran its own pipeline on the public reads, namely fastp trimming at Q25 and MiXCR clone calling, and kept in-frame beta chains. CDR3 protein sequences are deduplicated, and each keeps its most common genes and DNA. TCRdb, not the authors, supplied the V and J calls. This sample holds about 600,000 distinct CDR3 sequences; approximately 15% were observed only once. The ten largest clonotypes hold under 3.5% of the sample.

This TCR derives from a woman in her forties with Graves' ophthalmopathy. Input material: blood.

The nucleotides read TGCGCCAGCACTCCAATCGCGGGGCAGGGGAACACCGGGGAGCTGTTTTTT. Its protein product is CASTPIAGQGNTGELFF. The sequence is built from TRBV5-1 and TRBJ2-2; possibly the D gene is TRBD2, per 6 matching bases. The CDR3 runs 17 amino acids, cysteine and phenylalanine included. This entry keeps only the CDR3 DNA: 51 bases, framed from base 1. CDR1 and CDR2 were assigned from the germline V gene as SGHRS and YFSETQ. Trimming at the junction amounts to 6 bases on V and 1 base on J, and the germline ends lie 19 bases apart. The entire variable domain, with the stretches around the CDR3 drawn from the reference TRBV5-1 and TRBJ2-2 proteins, is KAGVTQTPRYLIKTRGQQVTLSCSPISGHRSVSWYQQTPGQGLQFLFEYFSETQRNKGNFPGRFSGRQFSNSRSEMNVSTLELGDSALYLCASTPIAGQGNTGELFFGEGSRLTVL.